This entry lists 8 T cell receptor beta chains sequenced from one sample in a study of long-term antiretroviral therapy in people with HIV (dated by TCRdb to the early 2020s). The immunoSEQ hsTCRB v3.0 assay was used at survey level resolution to sequence the TRB variable region. Drawn from immuneACCESS, this table holds only the in-frame rearrangements with V and J called that TCRdb kept. Clones are partly lost; checked studies trace under half to an unresolved V gene and leave the rest unexplained. This sample comprises 26,000 or so clones, about 93% of them detected only once. Together, the top ten hold under 13% of the sample. Sample: unsorted PBMCs, taken 6.2 years after starting antiretroviral therapy. Source of these receptors: a man aged 35 to 55 with HIV.

V gene TRBV7-9 combines with J gene TRBJ2-7, with D perhaps TRBD2 (6 bases). V was shortened by 5 bases and J by 5 bases, with 16 bases between the two germline ends. CDR1 is SEHNR and CDR2 is FQNEAQ in the germline V gene (reference sequence). The CDR3 sequence is 14 residues long. CDR3 region: CASSLRLVSHEQYF. The CDR3 bases are TGTGCCAGCAGCCTGCGACTAGTCTCTCACGAGCAGTACTTC.

This chain uses TRBV6-5 with TRBJ2-7; D unresolved. Germline assignment: CDR1 MNHEY and CDR2 SVGAGI. Trimming shortened V by 4 bases and J by 4 bases, and 8 bases separated the two germline ends. This CDR3 is built from 12 residues. The CDR3 sequence: CASSLGGYEQYF. Here the CDR3 DNA reads TGTGCCAGCAGTTTAGGTGGGTACGAGCAGTACTTC.

V and J are TRBV9 and TRBJ2-7, with TRBD1 matching over 7 bases. CDR3 length: 13 amino acids. Germline V gene data show CDR1 as SGDLS and CDR2 as YYNGEE. The V and J ends lost 4 bases and 3 bases, in that order; junction bases with no gene match: 4. This CDR3 reads CASSRDSGYEQYF. In DNA form, the CDR3 reads TGTGCCAGCAGCCGGGACAGTGGCTACGAGCAGTACTTC.

J is TRBJ2-3 and V is TRBV27; no reliable D call. From germline, CDR1 is MNHEY and CDR2 SMNVEV (reference sequence). V was trimmed by 5 bases and J by 7 bases, leaving 13 bases between them. The CDR3 totals 13 residues. CDR3 loop: CASSPEPQYTQYF. The CDR3 coding sequence is TGTGCCAGCAGTCCTGAACCACAGTATACGCAGTATTTT.

The chain has TRBV5-1 and TRBJ1-1; perhaps TRBD1 as D (5 bases). This CDR3 region has 12 residues. The germline V and J ends were trimmed by 4 bases and 7 bases, with 11 bases remaining between them. Germline V gene sequence: CDR1 SGHRS, CDR2 YFSETQ. DNA for the CDR3: TGCGCCAGCAGCAGCGGGACGGGTGAAGCTTTCTTT. Protein: CASSSGTGEAFF.

The chain carries TRBV2 and TRBJ1-2; the D is unclear. The CDR3 is 13 amino acids. Germline V gives CDR1 SNHLY, CDR2 FYNNEI. V lost 1 base to trimming and J lost 7 bases, with 10 bases between them. The DNA for the CDR3 is TGTGCCAGCAGTGAAGTTCCAAAGTTTGGCTACACCTTC. This codes for CASSEVPKFGYTF.

This chain joins TRBV7-9 and TRBJ2-3, with 7 bases lining up with TRBD2. The germline gives CDR1 SEHNR, CDR2 FQNEAQ (reference sequence). CDR3 length: 16 amino acids. Losses at the gene ends were 5 bases for V and 3 bases for J; bases not matched to a gene: 11. The DNA for the CDR3 is TGTGCCAGCAGCCCTCCTAGCGGCTGGTGGACAGATACGCAGTATTTT. This sequence encodes CASSPPSGWWTDTQYF.

The chain joins TRBV4-3 to TRBJ1-2; no clear D gene. CDR1 is LGHNA, CDR2 YSLEER, per germline. Trimming shortened V by 0 bases and J by 1 base, and 9 bases separated the two germline ends. The CDR3 runs to 15 residues. In DNA form, the CDR3 reads TGCGCCAGCAGCCAAGAAGCAGGCCGTAACTATGGCTACACCTTC. Amino acids: CASSQEAGRNYGYTF.